This T cell receptor (beta chain) was identified in a study of shared clonotypes between healthy human individuals. Deletions cut 5 bases from V and 5 bases from J, with 12 bases between. The germline V gene encodes CDR1 LNHNV and CDR2 YYDKDF (reference sequence). The CDR3 length is 14 residues. TCRdb's copy holds only in-frame clones and misses some; the assay was immunoSEQ multiplex PCR. The data contain hundreds of thousands of clones, 73% of them singletons. Input material: memory CD4+ T cells sorted from blood. Subset noted: CD45RA-negative fraction. V gene TRBV15 combines with J gene TRBJ1-4; D is unresolved. The receptor comes from a woman in her 30s in good health. CDR3 loop: CATSPAGENEKLFF. The DNA of the CDR3 is TGTGCCACCAGCCCCGCGGGCGAAAATGAAAAACTGTTTTTT.